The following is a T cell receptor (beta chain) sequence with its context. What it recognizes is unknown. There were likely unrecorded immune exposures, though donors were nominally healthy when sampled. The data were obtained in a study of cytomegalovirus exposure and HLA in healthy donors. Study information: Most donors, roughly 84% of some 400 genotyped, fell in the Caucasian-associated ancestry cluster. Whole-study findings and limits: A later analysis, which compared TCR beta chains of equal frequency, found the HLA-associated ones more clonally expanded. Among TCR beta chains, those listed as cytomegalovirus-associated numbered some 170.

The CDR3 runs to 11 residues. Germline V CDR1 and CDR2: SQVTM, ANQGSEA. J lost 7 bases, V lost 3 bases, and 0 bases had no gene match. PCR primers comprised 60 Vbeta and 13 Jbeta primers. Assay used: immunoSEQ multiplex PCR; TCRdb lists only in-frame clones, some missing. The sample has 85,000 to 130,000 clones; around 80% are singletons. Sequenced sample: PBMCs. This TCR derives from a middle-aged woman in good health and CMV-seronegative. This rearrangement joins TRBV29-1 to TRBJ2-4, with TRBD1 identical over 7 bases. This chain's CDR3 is CSVDRGNIQYF. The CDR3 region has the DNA TGCAGCGTTGACAGGGGGAACATTCAGTACTTC.